One sample yielded the 12 T cell receptor beta chains listed below, sequenced in a study of T-cell memory formation after mild COVID-19. TCRdb called the 5' RACE reads again in MiXCR, with one record for every CDR3 protein. The repertoire includes 410,000 or so distinct CDR3 sequences, about a quarter of them detected once, and over 10% sits in the top ten. Sequenced material: PBMCs or a T cell subset sorted from them (not recorded which). The receptors were gathered from an adult woman who had mild COVID-19 (a few samples of this study predate the infection). Cell type and time point are not known.

The rearrangement uses TRBV29-1 and TRBJ1-1; possibly TRBD1 for D (5 bases). The CDR3 runs 13 residues. Germline V gene lookup returns CDR1 SQVTM and CDR2 ANQGSEA. Trimming cost V 7 bases and J 0 bases, with 12 bases left between them. The CDR3 protein is CSAVGGMNTEAFF. The CDR3 bases are TGCAGCGCGGTGGGGGGGATGAACACTGAAGCTTTCTTT.

V usage is TRBV6-5 and J usage is TRBJ2-1; 9 nucleotides line up with TRBD1. CDR3 length: 14 residues. Germline CDR1 is MNHEY and CDR2 is SVGAGI. V trimming: 5 bases; J trimming: 8 bases; junction bases outside the gene matches: 7. CDR3 amino acids: CASSRQGGGYEQFF. The CDR3 DNA is TGTGCCAGCAGTCGACAGGGGGGAGGCTATGAGCAGTTCTTC.

Worth noting for this clonotype: A read error may produce the germline difference seen at one junction end. V and J are TRBV29-1 and TRBJ2-5, with a possible D match to TRBD2 (7 bases). In germline, CDR1 is SQVTM, CDR2 ANQGSEA. The CDR3 totals 12 residues. The CDR3 is CSVGGEGETRYF. The CDR3 region has the DNA TGCAGCGTTGGCGGGGAGGGGGAGACCCGGTACTTC. The whole variable domain, filled in from reference TRBV29-1 and TRBJ2-5, reads SAVISQKPSRDICQRGTSLTIQCQVDSQVTMMFWYRQQPGQSLTLIATANQGSEATYESGFVIDKFPISRPNLTFSTLTVSNMSPEDSSIYLCSVGGEGETRYFGPGTRLLVL.

This clonotype has more than one count but fewer than ten. This rearrangement joins TRBV12-3 or TRBV12-4 to TRBJ2-2; 14 nucleotides agree with TRBD2. V was clipped by 5 bases and J by 5 bases; unmatched bases: 1. The length of the CDR3 is 15 residues. This chain's CDR3 is CASSRLAGGTGELFF. For the CDR3, the DNA is TGTGCCAGCAGTCGACTAGCGGGAGGGACCGGGGAGCTGTTTTTT.

The rearrangement uses TRBV5-1 and TRBJ2-6; the D gene is possibly TRBD1 (6 bases). The CDR3 runs 16 residues. In germline, CDR1 is SGHRS, CDR2 YFSETQ. V gave up 7 bases and J gave up 1 base, with 15 bases separating them. CDR3 nucleotide sequence: TGCGCCAGCGGCCCGGGACAACTGTCTGGGGCCAACGTCCTGACTTTC. It specifies CASGPGQLSGANVLTF.

Remarks on this clonotype: Relative to the germline gene, one junction end is altered; a read error may explain this. The rearrangement joins TRBV6-2 or TRBV6-3 to TRBJ1-2; the match to TRBD1 covers 7 bases. The CDR3 is 12 residues long. Looked up from germline, CDR1 is MNHEY and CDR2 is SVGEGT. CDR3 amino acids: CASSDSGQAGTF. The CDR3 coding sequence is TGTGCCAGCAGTGACTCAGGACAGGCGGGCACCTTC.

This clonotype was detected only once. The chain employs TRBV7-9 and TRBJ2-1; D tentatively fits TRBD1 or TRBD2 (5 bases each). The CDR3 has 16 amino acids. Germline V CDR1 and CDR2: SEHNR, FQNEAQ (reference sequence). V was shortened by 2 bases and J by 7 bases, with 18 bases between the two germline ends. CDR3 protein: CASSLRGEGEFNEQFF. DNA of the CDR3: TGTGCCAGCAGCTTAAGAGGAGAAGGGGAGTTTAATGAGCAGTTCTTC.

This clonotype was seen only a few times. The gene calls are TRBV3-1 and TRBJ1-6; TRBD1 agrees at 10 bases. J gave up 8 bases and V 5 bases, and 9 bases lay outside the gene matches. Germline lookup yields CDR1 LGHDT and CDR2 YNNKEL (reference sequence). This CDR3 spans 16 amino acids. In nucleotides, the CDR3 is TGTGCCAGCAGCTCGGTCGGGGACAGGGGTGATTCACCCCTCCACTTT. It specifies CASSSVGDRGDSPLHF.

This clonotype was picked up a small number of times. The CDR3 reads CASSQGLLYNEQFF. For the CDR3, the DNA is TGTGCCAGCAGCCAGGGACTACTTTACAATGAGCAGTTCTTC. The chain uses TRBV12-3 or TRBV12-4 and TRBJ2-1, with 7 bases fitting TRBD2. The V gene end was trimmed by 6 bases and the J gene end by 4 bases; junction bases not matched to a gene: 6. This CDR3 has 14 residues.

This clonotype was picked up many times. This sequence joins TRBV2 and TRBJ2-1; 10 bases match TRBD2. V was pared by 7 bases and J by 6 bases, with 6 bases of the junction left unmatched. The CDR3 length is 14 residues. From germline, CDR1 is SNHLY and CDR2 FYNNEI. For the CDR3, the DNA is TGTGCCAGCAAAGGGACTAGCGTCGCCAATGAGCAGTTCTTC. This sequence encodes CASKGTSVANEQFF. The full variable domain, rest sourced from reference TRBV2 and TRBJ2-1, is EPEVTQTPSHQVTQMGQEVILRCVPISNHLYFYWYRQILGQKVEFLVSFYNNEISEKSEIFDDQFSVERPDGSNFTLKIRSTKLEDSAMYFCASKGTSVANEQFFGPGTRLTVL.

Note on this clonotype: One end of the junction is discordant with germline, which a read error may explain. The rearrangement links TRBV7-7 to TRBJ2-1; TRBD2 matches at 8 bases. This CDR3 has 14 amino acids. Germline V gene data show CDR1 as SSHAT and CDR2 as FNYEAQ (reference sequence). CDR3 bases: TGTGCTAGCAGCGCGGGCCCTAGCGGGAATGAGCAGTTCTTC. The encoded protein is CASSAGPSGNEQFF.

CDR3 bases: TGTGCCAGCAGTTGGCCGGGACAGGCGCAATACAATGAGCAGTTCTTC. Its translation is CASSWPGQAQYNEQFF. The J gene is TRBJ2-1, the V gene TRBV7-3; TRBD1 aligns across 8 bases. J gave up 4 bases and V 6 bases, and 11 bases lay outside the gene matches. CDR1 and CDR2 (germline): SGHTA, FQGTGA. The CDR3 length is 16 residues. The whole variable domain, remainder taken from reference TRBV7-3 and TRBJ2-1, is GAGVSQTPSNKVTEKGKYVELRCDPISGHTALYWYRQSLGQGPEFLIYFQGTGAADDSGLPNDRFFAVRPEGSVSTLKIQRTERGDSAVYLCASSWPGQAQYNEQFFGPGTRLTVL.